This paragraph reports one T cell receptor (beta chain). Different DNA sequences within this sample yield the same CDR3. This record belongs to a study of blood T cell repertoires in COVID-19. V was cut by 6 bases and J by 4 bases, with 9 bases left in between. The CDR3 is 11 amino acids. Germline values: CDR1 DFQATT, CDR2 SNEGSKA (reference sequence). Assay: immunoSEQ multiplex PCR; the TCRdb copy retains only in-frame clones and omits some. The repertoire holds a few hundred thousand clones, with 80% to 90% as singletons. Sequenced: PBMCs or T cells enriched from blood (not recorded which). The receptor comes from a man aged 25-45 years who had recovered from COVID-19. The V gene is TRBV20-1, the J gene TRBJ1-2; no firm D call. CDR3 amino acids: CSAEAGYGYTF. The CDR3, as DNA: TGCAGTGCGGAGGCCGGCTATGGCTACACCTTC.